Here is one TCR beta chain with its context. Its antigen is currently unknown. The sample belongs to a study of T cells in narcolepsy. As for the study in general: Healthy controls were enrolled alongside patients with narcolepsy type 1 or type 2.

Study-level findings and limits: HCRT-specific and TRIB2-specific autoreactive clonotypes appeared among same-patient CSF and blood CD4+ clonotypes. Reportedly, autoreactive clonotypes were serially detected in patients' blood but not controls'.

The CDR3 totals 15 residues. Per the germline V gene, CDR1 is MNHNY and CDR2 is SVGAGI (reference sequence). V dropped 1 base and J dropped 0 bases, with 10 bases sitting between them. Sequencing was performed with immunoSEQ multiplex PCR; in TCRdb, only in-frame clones are kept and a portion is missing. This table has 15,000 or so clones, 55% to 75% appearing once. This TCR was recovered from a human donor with narcolepsy. V gene TRBV6-6 combines with J gene TRBJ2-7; D is unclear. The specimen sequenced was CD45RA- memory CD8+ T cells from PBMCs. CDR3 bases: TGTGCCAGCAGTTACTTTAAGGGTGTCTCCTACGAGCAGTACTTC. Its protein is CASSYFKGVSYEQYF.